The 13 T cell receptor beta chains below come from one sample, sequenced in a study of response to subunit inactivated influenza vaccine. TCRdb re-called the RT-PCR reads through MiXCR, storing one row per CDR3 protein. The sample has about 190,000 distinct CDR3 sequences; 13% to 15% are singletons. Sequences were derived from CD8+ T cells sorted from PBMCs, sampled around 5 days after vaccination. These receptors all come from a man aged 50 to 60 who received an inactivated influenza vaccine.

This clonotype came up a few times. The chain recombines TRBV27 with TRBJ1-5; D is possibly TRBD1 (5 bases). Trimming took off 6 bases at V and 6 bases at J, with 15 bases between the two ends. CDR3 length equals 14 residues. The germline V gene encodes CDR1 MNHEY and CDR2 SMNVEV (reference sequence). DNA for the CDR3: TGTGCCAGCAGCCTACATGCTAGGGGTCAGCCCCAGCATTTT. This sequence encodes CASSLHARGQPQHF.

The chain uses TRBV9 and TRBJ2-7; D is tentatively TRBD1 or TRBD2 (7 bases each). This CDR3 is built from 14 residues. The V end lost 4 bases, the J end lost 4 bases, and 15 bases lay between the germline ends. CDR1 and CDR2 (germline): SGDLS, YYNGEE. CDR3 sequence: CASSQGGSPYEQYF. CDR3 coding DNA: TGTGCCAGCAGCCAGGGGGGGTCACCATACGAGCAGTACTTC.

This clonotype has a count of ten or more. The CDR3 loop is CASSYSGGGSPLHF. CDR3 coding DNA: TGTGCCAGCAGTTACTCCGGGGGAGGCTCACCCCTCCACTTT. V and J are TRBV6-2 or TRBV6-3 and TRBJ1-6; TRBD1 is a possible D gene (5 bases). Trimming removed 0 bases at V and 10 bases at J, with 10 bases between. Germline V CDR1 and CDR2: MNHEY, SVGEGT. The CDR3 totals 14 residues.

The J gene is TRBJ2-3, the V gene TRBV27; the match to TRBD2 covers 8 bases. The CDR3 extends over 17 amino acids. Unmatched junction bases numbered 8, after V lost 0 bases and J lost 3 bases. The germline gives CDR1 MNHEY, CDR2 SMNVEV (reference sequence). CDR3 residues: CASSLSPGTRVTDTQYF. The CDR3 DNA sequence: TGTGCCAGCAGTTTATCTCCGGGGACTAGAGTAACAGATACGCAGTATTTT.

The V call is TRBV20-1, the J call TRBJ2-1, with 10 bases lining up with TRBD1. This CDR3 is 20 amino acids long. V shed 2 bases, J shed 1 base, and the junction held 17 bases outside the gene matches. CDR1 is DFQATT and CDR2 is SNEGSKA in the germline V gene (reference sequence). For the CDR3, the DNA is TGCAGTGCTAGACCCCGGGGGGACAGGGGCTCACGACCATCCTACAATGAGCAGTTCTTC. Its translation is CSARPRGDRGSRPSYNEQFF.

The genes are TRBV12-3 or TRBV12-4 and TRBJ2-4, with 9 bases that match TRBD1. This CDR3 region has 17 residues. Trimming took 2 bases from V and 1 from J; bases not matched to a gene: 6. The CDR3 region has the DNA TGTGCCAGCAGTTTAAGGGGACAGGGTTTTGCCAAAAACATTCAGTACTTC. Its protein is CASSLRGQGFAKNIQYF.

This clonotype has a handful of counts. The chain links TRBV7-8 to TRBJ2-7; 7 bases line up with TRBD1. CDR3 length equals 12 residues. After removal of 8 bases from V and 3 bases from J, the junction contained 4 bases not matched to a gene. Per germline, CDR1 SGHVS and CDR2 FQNEAQ. The CDR3 region is CASGDRVYEQYF. For the CDR3, the DNA is TGTGCCAGCGGAGACAGGGTCTACGAGCAGTACTTC. Supplemented by reference TRBV7-8 and TRBJ2-7, the full variable domain reads GAGVSQSPRYKVAKRGQDVALRCDPISGHVSLFWYQQALGQGPEFLTYFQNEAQLDKSGLPSDRFFAERPEGSVSTLKIQRTQQEDSAVYLCASGDRVYEQYFGPGTRLTVT.

This clonotype was counted only a few times. The V call is TRBV29-1, the J call TRBJ2-1; D possibly corresponds to TRBD2 (6 bases). Looked up from germline, CDR1 is SQVTM and CDR2 is ANQGSEA. Trimming pared 6 bases from V and 4 bases from J, leaving 19 bases between. The CDR3 is made up of 15 amino acids. The CDR3 DNA is TGCAGCGTCCCACACGGGAGTGGGTCTTACAATGAGCAGTTCTTC. It is translated as CSVPHGSGSYNEQFF.

This clonotype has only a few counts. The chain joins TRBV27 to TRBJ2-1, with D possibly called TRBD1 or TRBD2 (5 bases each). The V end was cut by 5 bases, the J end by 0 bases, with 11 bases between. Germline values: CDR1 MNHEY, CDR2 SMNVEV (reference sequence). This CDR3 has 15 residues. The CDR3 sequence is CASSPGTSSYNEQFF. CDR3 DNA sequence: TGTGCCAGCAGTCCCGGGACGAGCTCCTACAATGAGCAGTTCTTC.

Written as DNA, the CDR3 is TGTGCCAGCAGTCAGGACGGAAAACTGTTTTTT. As protein: CASSQDGKLFF. The chain employs TRBV2 and TRBJ1-4, with D unresolved. V lost 5 bases and J 10 bases, leaving 8 bases between the germline ends. The CDR3 loop spans 11 amino acids. Germline CDR1 and CDR2: SNHLY and FYNNEI.

This clonotype occurred many times. The rearrangement links TRBV20-1 to TRBJ2-3; 11 bases are a match to TRBD2. The germline gives CDR1 DFQATT, CDR2 SNEGSKA (reference sequence). J gave up 2 bases and V 4 bases, and 8 bases lay outside the gene matches. CDR3 size: 16 residues. The CDR3 here is CSATRSSGGFTDTQYF. CDR3 nucleotide sequence: TGCAGTGCTACCAGATCTAGCGGGGGGTTCACAGATACGCAGTATTTT.

The gene calls are TRBV2 and TRBJ2-1; D is undetermined. Looked up from germline, CDR1 is SNHLY and CDR2 is FYNNEI. This CDR3 comprises 13 residues. Trimming shortened V by 9 bases and J by 3 bases, and 12 bases separated the two germline ends. CDR3 residues: CARSGLVYNEQFF. DNA for the CDR3: TGTGCCAGGTCGGGCCTAGTCTACAATGAGCAGTTCTTC. Together with reference TRBV2 and TRBJ2-1, the CDR3 gives the full variable domain: EPEVTQTPSHQVTQMGQEVILRCVPISNHLYFYWYRQILGQKVEFLVSFYNNEISEKSEIFDDQFSVERPDGSNFTLKIRSTKLEDSAMYFCARSGLVYNEQFFGPGTRLTVL.

Concerning this clonotype: A much larger clone lies one base from this, so it may be a read error. The chain joins TRBV12-3 or TRBV12-4 to TRBJ2-1, with unresolved D. The CDR3 loop spans 13 amino acids. Here the CDR3 DNA reads TGTACCAGCAGTTCCGTTTCCTACAATGAGCAGTTCTTC. Translation: CTSSSVSYNEQFF.